These 21 T cell receptor beta chains were all obtained from the same sample, sequenced in a study of CD4 T cells in relation to SARS-CoV-2 and coronaviruses (dated by TCRdb to 2020 to 2023). Library method: the immunoSEQ multiplex PCR assay. The source is immuneACCESS, and TCRdb retained only in-frame sequences with V and J called. Part of the clones is not carried over; for the studies checked, unresolved V genes explain less than half of this, and the remainder is unexplained. The sample records about 65,000 clones, 87% of which are singletons. 1.6% of the sample lies in the top ten. CD4+ T cells from unexposed donors were collected before the COVID-19 pandemic (2011-2018). Input material: memory CD4+ T cells from PBMCs. The sample's cell subset or site label, decoded: memory (non-naive) CD4+ T cells. All receptors come from a human donor in good health.

The chain is built from TRBV19 and TRBJ1-5; 8 bases match TRBD1. Germline V lookup: CDR1 LNHDA, CDR2 SQIVND (reference sequence). With 6 bases clipped from V and 3 bases from J, the junction kept 7 bases outside the gene matches. CDR3 length equals 15 residues. The CDR3 sequence: CASRAGQGPNQPQHF. Written as DNA, the CDR3 is TGTGCCAGTAGAGCCGGACAGGGCCCCAATCAGCCCCAGCATTTT.

The V call is TRBV7-2, the J call TRBJ1-6; 7 nucleotides line up with TRBD1. Losses at the gene ends were 5 bases for V and 4 bases for J; bases not matched to a gene: 2. This CDR3 has 14 amino acids. Per germline, CDR1 SGHTA and CDR2 FQGNSA. The DNA of the CDR3 is TGTGCCAGCAGCCGGGACAGATATAATTCACCCCTCCACTTT. Translating gives CASSRDRYNSPLHF.

The V and J genes are TRBV29-1 and TRBJ1-4; D may be TRBD1 (6 bases). Trimming removed 1 base from V and 7 bases from J, with 13 bases in between. This CDR3 has 14 amino acids. Per germline, CDR1 SQVTM and CDR2 ANQGSEA. CDR3 nucleotide sequence: TGCAGCGTTGAAGGCCATGGGGGCCCTGAAAAACTGTTTTTT. This sequence encodes CSVEGHGGPEKLFF.

This clone was counted once. The chain recombines TRBV2 with TRBJ2-3, with D unclear. V lost 7 bases and J 0 bases, leaving 11 bases between the germline ends. This CDR3 spans 14 amino acids. Germline values: CDR1 SNHLY, CDR2 FYNNEI. The CDR3 sequence: CASTPVRSTDTQYF. The CDR3, as DNA: TGTGCCAGCACCCCGGTACGGAGCACAGATACGCAGTATTTT.

By its share, this clone is medium-sized. The J gene is TRBJ1-1, the V gene TRBV2, with 8 bases fitting TRBD1. With V trimmed by 6 bases and J by 3 bases, 6 bases remained unmatched. The CDR3 consists of 14 residues. In germline, CDR1 is SNHLY, CDR2 FYNNEI. The CDR3 DNA reads as TGTGCCAGCAGACCGACAGGGGAATACACTGAAGCTTTCTTT. Its protein product is CASRPTGEYTEAFF.

This chain uses TRBV14 with TRBJ2-5; D possibly corresponds to TRBD2 (5 bases). Germline V gene sequence: CDR1 SGHDN, CDR2 FVKESK. The CDR3 runs 16 residues. V shed 1 base and J shed 5 bases, with 17 bases lying between them. In DNA, the CDR3 is TGTGCCAGCAGCCAAGGAGGGTTACGTCCCGGCGAGACCCAGTACTTC. This encodes CASSQGGLRPGETQYF.

DNA of the CDR3: TGTGCCAGCAGTTACCCAGCGGGAAGCTCCTACGAGCAGTACTTC. This translates into CASSYPAGSSYEQYF. The gene calls are TRBV6-2 or TRBV6-3 and TRBJ2-7; 7 bases align to TRBD2. Germline assignment: CDR1 MNHEY and CDR2 SVGEGT. This CDR3 has 15 amino acids. The junction had 4 bases not matched to a gene; V was cut back by 2 bases and J by 0 bases.

V gene TRBV28 combines with J gene TRBJ2-7, with TRBD2 identical over 7 bases. Germline CDR1 reads MDHEN; CDR2 reads SYDVKM. There are 17 residues in the CDR3. The ends lost 6 bases at V and 7 bases at J; junction bases unmatched: 21. CDR3 sequence (DNA): TGTGCCAGCAGCCCGGGTGGGGCGGGAGAATGGGCGGGAGAGCAGTACTTC. This translates into CASSPGGAGEWAGEQYF.

The chain combines TRBV19 with TRBJ2-7; no definite D call. The CDR3 totals 12 residues. The V and J ends lost 3 bases and 4 bases respectively, with 7 bases between them. Looked up from germline, CDR1 is LNHDA and CDR2 is SQIVND (reference sequence). The CDR3 DNA reads as TGTGCCAGTAGTATCGACACTTACGAGCAGTACTTC. This encodes CASSIDTYEQYF.

The chain has TRBV3-1 (or the pseudogene TRBV3-2) and TRBJ1-2; D remains ambiguous. The V gene's germline CDR1 is LGHDT and CDR2 YNNKEL (reference sequence). The V and J ends lost 4 bases and 8 bases respectively, with 23 bases between them. This CDR3 spans 16 amino acids. CDR3 nucleotide sequence: TGTGCCAGCAGCCCCTTAACTTGGACCCTCGTATCGGGCTACACCTTC. Translating gives CASSPLTWTLVSGYTF.

The chain recombines TRBV5-1 with TRBJ2-7, with 9 bases that match TRBD1. CDR1 and CDR2 from the germline V gene are SGHRS and YFSETQ. This CDR3 is built from 15 residues. J lost 3 bases, V lost 4 bases, and 8 bases had no gene match. The CDR3 spells CASSQPGTGNYEQYF. Written as DNA, the CDR3 is TGCGCCAGCAGCCAACCCGGGACAGGGAACTACGAGCAGTACTTC.

In this sample, this clone turned up once. This chain uses TRBV28 with TRBJ2-3; 7 bases map to TRBD1. The germline V gene encodes CDR1 MDHEN and CDR2 SYDVKM. V trimming: 6 bases; J trimming: 3 bases; junction bases outside the gene matches: 15. The CDR3 is 17 amino acids. The CDR3 sequence is CASSTSQTGTGTDTQYF. DNA for the CDR3: TGTGCCAGCAGCACCTCCCAGACAGGGACGGGGACAGATACGCAGTATTTT.

V gene TRBV7-3 combines with J gene TRBJ2-3; TRBD2 matches at 7 bases. After removal of 5 bases from V and 14 bases from J, the junction contained 13 bases not matched to a gene. Per the germline V gene, CDR1 is SGHTA and CDR2 is FQGTGA. The length of the CDR3 is 13 residues. CDR3 DNA: TGTGCCAGCAGCCGAGGGTCGGGAGGTACCTGGTATTTT. This gives the protein CASSRGSGGTWYF.

This clone was counted once. V gene TRBV28 combines with J gene TRBJ2-2, with unresolved D. Germline loops: CDR1 MDHEN, CDR2 SYDVKM. The germline V and J ends were trimmed by 10 bases and 1 base, with 7 bases remaining between them. The CDR3 contains 12 residues. As DNA, the CDR3 is TGTGCCACCGTTGAGAACACCGGGGAGCTGTTTTTT. It specifies CATVENTGELFF.

The genes are TRBV19 and TRBJ1-2, with D uncertain. The germline gives CDR1 LNHDA, CDR2 SQIVND (reference sequence). This CDR3 region has 13 residues. Trimming pared 6 bases from V and 2 bases from J, leaving 10 bases between. DNA of the CDR3: TGTGCCAGTAGGGGGAACCTAAACTATGGCTACACCTTC. This sequence encodes CASRGNLNYGYTF.

The V gene is TRBV6-5, the J gene TRBJ2-3; 7 nucleotides agree with TRBD2. Trimming took 5 bases from V and 4 from J; bases not matched to a gene: 6. Germline assignment: CDR1 MNHEY and CDR2 SVGAGI. The CDR3 totals 14 residues. For the CDR3, the DNA is TGTGCCAGCAGTCGTAGGGAGGGCCCAGATACGCAGTATTTT. Its protein product is CASSRREGPDTQYF.

The table lists this clone with a count of one. V gene TRBV18 combines with J gene TRBJ2-7; 7 bases line up with TRBD1. V gave up 5 bases and J gave up 5 bases; unmatched junction bases: 6. The CDR3 covers 13 residues. Germline V CDR1 and CDR2: KGHSH, LQKENI. The CDR3 loop is CASSSTGRDEQYF. DNA for the CDR3: TGTGCCAGCTCATCGACAGGGCGGGACGAGCAGTACTTC.

The J gene is TRBJ1-2, the V gene TRBV10-1; D gene unclear. The CDR3 is made up of 13 amino acids. V gave up 4 bases and J gave up 1 base, with 7 bases separating them. CDR1 and CDR2 from the germline V gene are WNHNN and SYGVQD (reference sequence). The DNA of the CDR3 is TGCGCCAGCAGTGTTTCGGTTAACTATGGCTACACCTTC. Its translation: CASSVSVNYGYTF.

The gene calls are TRBV7-8 and TRBJ2-1, with a possible D match to TRBD2 (6 bases). This CDR3 is built from 15 residues. In germline, CDR1 is SGHVS, CDR2 FQNEAQ. V was trimmed by 4 bases and J by 1 base, leaving 11 bases between them. In DNA form, the CDR3 reads TGTGCCAGCAGCTCCGGGACTTCATCCTACAATGAGCAGTTCTTC. Its translation is CASSSGTSSYNEQFF.

The chain combines TRBV5-4 with TRBJ1-1, with 7 positions matching TRBD1. The CDR3 length is 14 residues. Germline V gene data show CDR1 as SGHNT and CDR2 as YYREEE (reference sequence). J lost 0 bases, V lost 4 bases, and 3 bases had no gene match. CDR3 protein: CASSPTGMNTEAFF. The DNA for the CDR3 is TGTGCCAGCAGCCCGACAGGGATGAACACTGAAGCTTTCTTT. Complete variable domain (other parts from reference TRBV5-4 and TRBJ1-1): ETGVTQSPTHLIKTRGQQVTLRCSSQSGHNTVSWYQQALGQGPQFIFQYYREEENGRGNFPPRFSGLQFPNYSSELNVNALELDDSALYLCASSPTGMNTEAFFGQGTRLTVV.

V and J are TRBV5-4 and TRBJ2-1, with a possible D match to TRBD1 (6 bases). This CDR3 is built from 13 residues. Per germline, CDR1 SGHNT and CDR2 YYREEE (reference sequence). V dropped 0 bases and J dropped 9 bases, with 10 bases sitting between them. The CDR3 loop is CASSLDRESEQFF. The CDR3, as DNA: TGTGCCAGCAGCTTGGACAGGGAGTCTGAGCAGTTCTTC.